Following are 22 T cell receptor delta chains from one sample sequenced in a study of gamma-delta T cells after stem cell transplantation. TCRdb reran clone calling via CATT on the RT-PCR reads. This table holds over 5,000 delta-chain clones, 1.5% to 2% found once. Input material: gamma-delta T cells. Receptors were obtained from a human donor. It is not recorded whose cells these are; they may come from a transplant donor.

The sample holds a few counts of this clone. The protein TCRdb gives is from a much larger clone and does not agree with this DNA's translation at residue 9, likely a read error; the protein shown here comes from the DNA. This chain joins TRDV2 and TRDJ2; 11 bases line up with TRDD3. The J call is uncertain, as TRDJ1 better fits the DNA end. Germline CDR1 GEAIGNYY, CDR2 EKD. This CDR3 has 15 amino acids. The CDR3 is CACDNWGICTDKLIF. DNA of the CDR3: TGTGCCTGTGACAACTGGGGGATATGCACCGATAAACTCATCTTT.

This clone was counted a few times. TCRdb shows a much larger clone's protein in place of this DNA's translation, and the two differ at residue 6, likely through a read error; the protein shown is translated from the DNA. The V call is TRDV2, the J call TRDJ1, with 10 bases matching TRDD3. This CDR3 region has 20 residues. V lost 1 base to trimming and J lost 0 bases; unmatched junction nucleotides: 16. Germline V gives CDR1 GEAIGNYY, CDR2 EKD. The CDR3 loop is CACDTFPTGRGIRHTDKLIF. The DNA for the CDR3 is TGTGCCTGTGACACGTTCCCAACGGGAAGGGGGATACGCCACACCGATAAACTCATCTTT.

As for this clone: It is likely a read error: a sequence one base away is far more abundant. Other DNA sequences from this sample encode an identical CDR3 as well. The rearrangement links TRDV2 to TRDJ1, with D possibly matching TRDD3 (6 bases). Trimming took 3 bases from V and 0 from J, leaving 16 bases between them. This CDR3 has 16 amino acids. The germline V gene encodes CDR1 GEAIGNYY and CDR2 EKD. The CDR3, as DNA: TGTGCCTGTGACGGGCTATTGGGGGCCTACACCGATAAACTCATCTTT. Translating gives CACDGLLGAYTDKLIF.

V and J are TRDV2 and TRDJ3; 9 nucleotides line up with TRDD3. Germline-derived CDR1 and CDR2 are GEAIGNYY and EKD. V dropped 1 base and J dropped 0; count of bases not matched to a gene: 6. The CDR3 is made up of 19 amino acids. For the CDR3, the DNA is TGTGCCTGTGACACAGTACTGGGGGACCTCTCCTGGGACACCCGACAGATGTTTTTC. Translated: CACDTVLGDLSWDTRQMFF.

This clone was seen a handful of times. The protein TCRdb lists belongs to a much larger clone and differs from this DNA's translation at residue 4, which points to a read error; the protein shown is made from the DNA. The chain couples TRDV2 to TRDJ1; TRDD3 matches 12 bases. The CDR3 contains 18 residues. CDR1 and CDR2 (germline): GEAIGNYY, EKD. The CDR3 nucleotides read TGTGCCTGTAACACCGTCGGGCTGGGGGATACGAGCACCGATAAACTCATCTTT. Its translation: CACNTVGLGDTSTDKLIF.

As regards this clone: The sample carries other DNA sequences with the same CDR3. The chain employs TRDV2 and TRDJ3; 10 nucleotides match TRDD3. The CDR3 length is 19 residues. Per germline, CDR1 GEAIGNYY and CDR2 EKD. The V gene end was trimmed by 4 bases and the J gene end by 0 bases; junction bases not matched to a gene: 8. The CDR3 here is CACDALGDSDSWDTRQMFF. The CDR3 DNA follows: TGTGCCTGTGATGCACTGGGGGATTCGGACTCCTGGGACACCCGACAGATGTTTTTC.

Remarks on this clone: This DNA translates differently at residue 9 from the TCRdb protein, which is that of a much larger clone; a read error is likely, and the protein shown is the DNA's own translation. V gene TRDV2 combines with J gene TRDJ3, with 7 bases aligning to TRDD3. Trimming at V came to 0 bases and at J to 0 bases, leaving 4 bases not matched to a gene. From germline, CDR1 is GEAIGNYY and CDR2 EKD. This CDR3 contains 18 residues. CDR3 region: CACDTIGGGSWDTRQMFF. The DNA of the CDR3 is TGTGCCTGTGACACCATTGGGGGAGGCTCCTGGGACACCCGACAGATGTTTTTC.

This clone was observed a handful of times. A far larger clone is one base from this, pointing to a likely read error. The rearrangement joins TRDV2 to TRDJ1; TRDD3 agrees at 12 bases. CDR3 length: 20 amino acids. With V trimmed by 3 bases and J by 0 bases, 16 bases remained unmatched. Per germline, CDR1 GEAIGNYY and CDR2 EKD. CDR3 sequence (DNA): TGTGCCTGTGACCACATACTGGGGGATACTACCAGAACGTACACCGATAAACTCATCTTT. Encoded protein: CACDHILGDTTRTYTDKLIF.

The V gene is TRDV2, the J gene TRDJ1, with 11 bases identical to TRDD3. The germline V gene encodes CDR1 GEAIGNYY and CDR2 EKD. After removal of 0 bases from V and 1 base from J, the junction contained 12 bases not matched to a gene. This CDR3 spans 19 amino acids. The CDR3 nucleotides read TGTGCCTGTGACACCTTGGGGTCTGGGGGATACTCTGGCACCGATAAACTCATCTTT. Translating it yields CACDTLGSGGYSGTDKLIF.

This clone was counted between two and nine times. The protein given by TCRdb reflects a much larger clone and differs at residue 4 from this DNA's translation, likely from a read error; the protein shown is the DNA's translation. J is TRDJ1 and V is TRDV2, with 11 bases identical to TRDD3. With 7 bases clipped from V and 3 bases from J, the junction kept 12 bases outside the gene matches. The CDR3 spans 16 residues. CDR1 is GEAIGNYY and CDR2 is EKD in the germline V gene. CDR3: CACTRLGDIFPDKLIF. Written as DNA, the CDR3 is TGTGCCTGCACACGACTGGGGGATATTTTCCCCGATAAACTCATCTTT.

There are a few counts of this clone. This likely came from a read error, as a far larger clone is one base away. In the same sample, other DNA sequences code for this CDR3. The V gene is TRDV2, the J gene TRDJ1, with a weak D call TRDD3 (5 bases). Between the trimmed V and J ends, which lost 3 bases and 0 bases, there was a span of 19 bases. The CDR3 length is 17 residues. The germline gives CDR1 GEAIGNYY, CDR2 EKD. The DNA for the CDR3 is TGTGCCTGTGACGCTGTCGGGGACTTGGGGTACACCGATAAACTCATCTTT. It codes for CACDAVGDLGYTDKLIF.

This clone was counted only a few times. Only one base separates this from a far larger clonotype, so it likely reflects a read error. Different DNA sequences within this sample yield the same CDR3. The chain carries TRDV2 and TRDJ1; 10 positions match TRDD3. CDR1 GEAIGNYY and CDR2 EKD come from the germline V gene. The CDR3 spans 15 residues. DNA for the CDR3: TGTGCCTGTGACACCGTTGGGGGATACACCGATAAACTCATTTTT. Its protein is CACDTVGGYTDKLIF.

In this sample, this clone turned up a few times. This DNA translates differently at residue 8 from the TCRdb protein, which is that of a much larger clone; a read error is likely, and the protein shown is the DNA's own translation. The chain recombines TRDV2 with TRDJ1; 8 nucleotides align to TRDD3. The CDR3 spans 19 residues. From germline, CDR1 is GEAIGNYY and CDR2 EKD. Trimming cost V 3 bases and J 0 bases; bases outside gene matches: 17. The CDR3 nucleotides read TGTGCCTGTGACGGTGTGCTCGACTCTACTGGGGGGTACACCGATAAACTCATCTTT. Its translation: CACDGVLDSTGGYTDKLIF.

This clone showed up just a few times. One base separates it from a far larger clone, so it is likely a read error. The chain recombines TRDV2 with TRDJ1; 7 nucleotides match TRDD3. Germline V gene lookup returns CDR1 GEAIGNYY and CDR2 EKD. The V gene end was trimmed by 2 bases and the J gene end by 0 bases; junction bases not matched to a gene: 8. This CDR3 is 16 amino acids long. The CDR3 DNA follows: TGTGCCTGTGACAAACTGGGGAATCGATACACCGATAAACTCATCTTT. Its protein is CACDKLGNRYTDKLIF.

By proportion, this clone is large. The sample contains more than one DNA sequence encoding this CDR3. This chain joins TRDV2 and TRDJ1, with D possibly being TRDD3 (6 bases). V dropped 0 bases and J dropped 4 bases, with 17 bases sitting between them. CDR3 length: 16 residues. CDR1 and CDR2 from the germline V gene are GEAIGNYY and EKD. The CDR3 here is CACDTVGGRPGDKLIF. The CDR3 bases are TGTGCCTGTGACACCGTCGGGGGAAGACCGGGCGATAAACTCATCTTT.

The chain combines TRDV2 with TRDJ1; 9 nucleotides match TRDD3. The V gene's germline CDR1 is GEAIGNYY and CDR2 EKD. J lost 0 bases, V lost 0 bases, and 16 bases had no gene match. The CDR3 spans 20 residues. CDR3 in DNA: TGTGCCTGTGACACCGTGCCCGTACTGGGGGAGGCAAAGTACACCGATAAACTCATCTTT. This translates into CACDTVPVLGEAKYTDKLIF.

The V and J genes are TRDV2 and TRDJ1; TRDD3 agrees at 12 bases. J lost 1 base, V lost 2 bases, and 4 bases had no gene match. The CDR3 consists of 16 residues. Germline V CDR1 and CDR2: GEAIGNYY, EKD. CDR3 in amino acids: CACDNLGDTGTDKLIF. As DNA, the CDR3 is TGTGCCTGTGACAATCTGGGGGATACGGGCACCGATAAACTCATCTTT.

Remarks on this clone: The protein given by TCRdb reflects a much larger clone and differs at residue 4 from this DNA's translation, likely from a read error; the protein shown is the DNA's translation. The J gene is TRDJ1, the V gene TRDV2; D might be TRDD3 (6 bases). Germline V lookup: CDR1 GEAIGNYY, CDR2 EKD. CDR3 size: 15 residues. The V gene lost 5 bases and the J gene lost 1 base, with 16 bases spanning the gap. Here the CDR3 DNA reads TGTGCCTGTGGCAATATTGGGGATCGCACCGATAAACTCATCTTT. Amino acid sequence: CACGNIGDRTDKLIF.

The table lists this clone with a few counts. Only one base separates this from a far larger clonotype, so it likely reflects a read error. The same CDR3 also results from other DNA sequences found in this sample. V gene TRDV2 combines with J gene TRDJ1, with 10 bases matching TRDD3. The germline V gene has CDR1 GEAIGNYY and CDR2 EKD. The CDR3 runs to 18 residues. Here the CDR3 reads CACDTVSLTGGSTDKLIF. The CDR3 nucleotides are TGTGCCTGTGACACCGTGTCCCTTACTGGGGGATCCACCGATAAGCTCATCTTT.

Concerning this clone itself: TCRdb's protein, taken from a much larger clone, differs from this DNA's translation at residue 9, likely owing to a read error; the protein displayed comes from the DNA. The chain combines TRDV2 with TRDJ3, with a tentative D call TRDD3 (5 bases). The V end was cut by 3 bases, the J end by 0 bases, with 17 bases between. The CDR3 runs 19 residues. CDR1 and CDR2 from the germline V gene are GEAIGNYY and EKD. The CDR3 DNA follows: TGTGCCTGTGACTCCACGGATGGGGAATACTCCTGGGACACCCGACAGATGTTTTTC. Its protein is CACDSTDGEYSWDTRQMFF.

The table lists this clone with a few counts. A read error likely explains this, since a far larger clone differs by one base. The chain links TRDV2 to TRDJ1, with 12 bases aligning to TRDD3. This CDR3 has 18 amino acids. V lost 3 bases to trimming and J lost 0 bases; unmatched junction nucleotides: 10. Looked up from germline, CDR1 is GEAIGNYY and CDR2 is EKD. The CDR3 bases are TGTGCCTGTGACTCGTTACTGGGGGATACAGGTTACACCGATAAACTCATCTTT. Its translation is CACDSLLGDTGYTDKLIF.

This clone was seen at least ten times. A far larger clone lies a single base away; this is likely a read error. This chain uses TRDV2 with TRDJ1; D may be TRDD3 (5 bases). The CDR3 runs 15 residues. V lost 0 bases, J lost 1 base, and 11 bases lay in between. Germline lookup yields CDR1 GEAIGNYY and CDR2 EKD. In nucleotides, the CDR3 is TGTGCCTGTGACACCGTGGGATTGTGCACCGATAAACTCATCTTT. Residues: CACDTVGLCTDKLIF.